This TCR beta chain was sequenced during a study of blood T cell repertoires in COVID-19. Overall study context: COVID-19 samples from acute and convalescent phases originated in the United States, Italy and Spain. The analysed material was cDNA or gDNA that came from T cells, B-cell-depleted T cells, or PBMCs.

Per the original methods: Estimates of nucleated cell counts were drawn from the amplification of reference gene primers. Assay: immunoSEQ multiplex PCR; the TCRdb copy retains only in-frame clones and omits some. D and trimming come from the DNA, and the V and J calls and clone size come from that table. Of roughly 100,000 clones listed, about 90% were seen once; the top ten hold around 6.2%. CDR3 length: 14 amino acids. Trimming cost V 1 base and J 6 bases, with 11 bases left between them. Germline loops: CDR1 SGHRS, CDR2 YFSETQ. The sequence came from a human donor in a cohort sampled during active COVID-19. Sequencing was carried out using peripheral blood. The rearrangement links TRBV5-1 to TRBJ2-1, with D possibly being TRBD1 (6 bases). CDR3 amino acids: CASSLQGPGNEQFF. CDR3 in DNA: TGCGCCAGCAGCTTGCAGGGGCCCGGCAATGAGCAGTTCTTC. The entire variable domain, with the rest obtained from reference TRBV5-1 and TRBJ2-1, is as follows: KAGVTQTPRYLIKTRGQQVTLSCSPISGHRSVSWYQQTPGQGLQFLFEYFSETQRNKGNFPGRFSGRQFSNSRSEMNVSTLELGDSALYLCASSLQGPGNEQFFGPGTRLTVL.